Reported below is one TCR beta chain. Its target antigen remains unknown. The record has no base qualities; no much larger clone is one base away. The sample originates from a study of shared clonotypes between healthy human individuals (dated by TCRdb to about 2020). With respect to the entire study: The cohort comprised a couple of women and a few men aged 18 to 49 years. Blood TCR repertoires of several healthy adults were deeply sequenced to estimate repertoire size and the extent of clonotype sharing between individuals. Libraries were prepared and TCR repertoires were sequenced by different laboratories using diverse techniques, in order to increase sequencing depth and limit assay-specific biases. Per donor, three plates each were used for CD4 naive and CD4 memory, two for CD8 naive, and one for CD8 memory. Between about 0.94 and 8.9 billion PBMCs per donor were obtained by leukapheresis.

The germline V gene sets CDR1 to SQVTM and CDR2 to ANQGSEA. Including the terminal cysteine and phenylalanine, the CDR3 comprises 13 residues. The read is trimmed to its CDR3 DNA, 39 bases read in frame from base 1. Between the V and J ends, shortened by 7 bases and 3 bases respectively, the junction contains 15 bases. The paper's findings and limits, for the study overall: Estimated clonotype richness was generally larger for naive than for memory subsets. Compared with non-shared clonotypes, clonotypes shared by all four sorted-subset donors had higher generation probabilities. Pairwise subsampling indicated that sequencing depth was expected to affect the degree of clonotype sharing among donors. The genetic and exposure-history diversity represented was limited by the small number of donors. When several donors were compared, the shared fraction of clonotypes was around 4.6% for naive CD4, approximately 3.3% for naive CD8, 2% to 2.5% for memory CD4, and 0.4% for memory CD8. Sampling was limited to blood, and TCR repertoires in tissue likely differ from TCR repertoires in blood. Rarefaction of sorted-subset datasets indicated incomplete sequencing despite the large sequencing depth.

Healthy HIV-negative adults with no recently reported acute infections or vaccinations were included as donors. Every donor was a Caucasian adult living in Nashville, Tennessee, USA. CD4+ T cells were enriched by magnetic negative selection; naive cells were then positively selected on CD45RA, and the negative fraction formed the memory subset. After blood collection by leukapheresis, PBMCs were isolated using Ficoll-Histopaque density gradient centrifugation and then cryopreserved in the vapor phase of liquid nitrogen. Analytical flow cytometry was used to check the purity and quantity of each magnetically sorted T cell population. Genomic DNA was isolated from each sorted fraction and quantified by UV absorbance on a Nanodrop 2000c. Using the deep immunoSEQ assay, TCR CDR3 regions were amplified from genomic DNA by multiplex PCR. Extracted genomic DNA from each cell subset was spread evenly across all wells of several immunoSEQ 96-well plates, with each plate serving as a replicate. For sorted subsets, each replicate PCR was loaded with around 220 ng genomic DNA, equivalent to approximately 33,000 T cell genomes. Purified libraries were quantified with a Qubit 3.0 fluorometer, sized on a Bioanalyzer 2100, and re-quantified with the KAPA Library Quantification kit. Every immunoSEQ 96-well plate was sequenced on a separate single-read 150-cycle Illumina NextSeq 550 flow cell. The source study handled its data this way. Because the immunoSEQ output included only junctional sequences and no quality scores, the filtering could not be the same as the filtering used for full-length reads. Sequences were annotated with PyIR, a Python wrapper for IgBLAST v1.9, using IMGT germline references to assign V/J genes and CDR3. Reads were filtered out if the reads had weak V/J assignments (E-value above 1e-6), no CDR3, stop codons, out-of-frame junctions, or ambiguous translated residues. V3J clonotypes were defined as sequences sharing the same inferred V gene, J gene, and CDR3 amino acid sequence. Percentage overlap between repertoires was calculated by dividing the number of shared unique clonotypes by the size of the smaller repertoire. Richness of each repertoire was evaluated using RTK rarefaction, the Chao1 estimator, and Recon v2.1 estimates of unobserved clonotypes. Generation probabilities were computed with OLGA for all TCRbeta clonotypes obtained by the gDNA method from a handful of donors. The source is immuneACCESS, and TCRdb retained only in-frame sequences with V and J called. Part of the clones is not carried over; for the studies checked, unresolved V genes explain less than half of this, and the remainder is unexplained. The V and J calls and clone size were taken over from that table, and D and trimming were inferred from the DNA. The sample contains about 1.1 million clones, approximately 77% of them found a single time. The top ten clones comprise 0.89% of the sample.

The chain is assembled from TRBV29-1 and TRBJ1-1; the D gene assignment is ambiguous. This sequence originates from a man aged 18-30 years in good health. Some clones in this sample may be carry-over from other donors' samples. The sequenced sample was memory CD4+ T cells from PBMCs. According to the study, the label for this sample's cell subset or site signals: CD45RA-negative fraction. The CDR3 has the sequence CSAREVGDTEAFF. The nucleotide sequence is TGCAGCGCCAGAGAGGTTGGGGACACTGAAGCTTTCTTT. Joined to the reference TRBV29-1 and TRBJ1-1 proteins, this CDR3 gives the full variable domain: SAVISQKPSRDICQRGTSLTIQCQVDSQVTMMFWYRQQPGQSLTLIATANQGSEATYESGFVIDKFPISRPNLTFSTLTVSNMSPEDSSIYLCSAREVGDTEAFFGQGTRLTVV.